The clone carrying this T cell receptor (beta chain) has only a few counts. Antigen specificity is unknown. CDR1 is GTSNPN, CDR2 SVGIG, per germline (reference sequence). The CDR3 covers 15 residues. The V gene lost 0 bases and the J gene lost 3 bases, with 12 bases spanning the gap. One heparinised blood draw averaging around 100 mL was given by each donor. Expressed TCRB transcripts were sequenced after all isolated RNA was converted to cDNA. Sequencing was performed with immunoSEQ multiplex PCR; in TCRdb, only in-frame clones are kept and a portion is missing. This table holds hundreds of thousands of clones, approximately 15% found once. The data stem from a study of beta chain features in type 1 diabetes. Study information: No patient-donor differences in age, gender, total cells or subset yield. Study results and caveats: When cDNA is sequenced, cells with high TCR expression could be over-represented.

Sequencing was carried out using central memory CD4+ T cells from blood. This sequence joins TRBV30 and TRBJ2-1, with a tentative D call TRBD1 (6 bases). This sequence was found in a man younger than 40 in good health. CDR3 in DNA: TGTGCCTGGAGTGTAAGGGGGACCAACTACAATGAGCAGTTCTTC. It encodes CAWSVRGTNYNEQFF. The whole variable domain, filled in from reference TRBV30 and TRBJ2-1, reads SQTIHQWPATLVQPVGSPLSLECTVEGTSNPNLYWYRQAAGRGLQLLFYSVGIGQISSEVPQNLSASRPQDRQFILSSKKLLLSDSGFYLCAWSVRGTNYNEQFFGPGTRLTVL.